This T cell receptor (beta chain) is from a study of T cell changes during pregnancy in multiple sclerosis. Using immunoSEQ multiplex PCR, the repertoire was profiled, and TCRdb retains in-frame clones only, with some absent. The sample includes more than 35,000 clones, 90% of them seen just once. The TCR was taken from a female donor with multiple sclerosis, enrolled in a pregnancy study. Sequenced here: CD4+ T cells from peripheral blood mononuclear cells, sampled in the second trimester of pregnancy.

DNA for the CDR3: TGTGCCAGCAGCCCAACAGGGCATACGCAGTATTTT. Translation: CASSPTGHTQYF. J is TRBJ2-3 and V is TRBV11-3; D possibly corresponds to TRBD1 (6 bases). Germline CDR1 and CDR2: SGHNT and YENEEA. Trimming removed 5 bases at V and 7 bases at J, with 10 bases between. The CDR3 has 12 amino acids.